The rows below give T cell receptor beta chains drawn from one sample of a study of identical twins. One entry per CDR3 protein results from TCRdb running MiXCR on the 5' RACE reads. The sample has a few hundred thousand distinct CDR3 sequences; 20% to 30% are singletons. This same sample was also taken into another study, of T cells expressing NK-cell markers.

The sequenced sample consisted of CD4+ T cells sorted from blood. These receptors came from a woman younger than 35 in good health. Both conserved end residues are part of each CDR3. A D gene is named only where the DNA matches it firmly. A clone size is listed for some rows: how often the clone was seen (once, few, many), or a class if it is expanded.

TRBV3-1,TRBJ1-5,12,NA,many,TGTGCCAGCAGCCAAGGCGCAGGGCCCCAGCATTTT,CASSQGAGPQHF
TRBV27,TRBJ1-5,12,NA,few,TGTGCCAGCAGTTCGGGCAGTCAGCCCCAGCATTTT,CASSSGSQPQHF
TRBV20-1,TRBJ2-7,13,TRBD1,NA,TGCAGTGCAGGGACAGGGGGCATCTACGAGCAGTACTTC,CSAGTGGIYEQYF
TRBV12-3/TRBV12-4,TRBJ1-4,13,TRBD1,few,TGTGCCAGCAGTTTAGGTCCAGGGGGAAAACTGTTTTTT,CASSLGPGGKLFF
TRBV6-5,TRBJ1-2,12,NA,NA,TGTGCCAGCAGCCCGGGACCCTGGAGCTACACCTTC,CASSPGPWSYTF
TRBV3-1,TRBJ2-1,15,TRBD2,few,TGTGCCAGCAGCCACGGACTAGCGGAGCTCAATGAGCAGTTCTTC,CASSHGLAELNEQFF
TRBV6-2/TRBV6-3,TRBJ2-7,17,TRBD2,NA,TGTGCCAGCAGTTTCCGGCGTTGGACTAGCGTCTCCTACGAGCAGTACTTC,CASSFRRWTSVSYEQYF
TRBV5-1,TRBJ1-1,13,NA,few,TGCGCCAGCAGCGGAATCATGAACACTGAAGCTTTCTTT,CASSGIMNTEAFF
TRBV29-1,TRBJ2-1,15,TRBD2,few,TGCAGCGTTGAAGCTCCAACTAGCGGGGATGGGGAGCAGTTCTTC,CSVEAPTSGDGEQFF
TRBV5-1,TRBJ2-7,13,NA,NA,TGCGCCAGCAGCCTCTCGATGGGAGGCGAGCAGTACTTC,CASSLSMGGEQYF